The 26 T cell receptor beta chains below come from one sample, sequenced in a study of T cell responses to AZD1222 COVID-19 vaccine. Produced via immunoSEQ multiplex PCR; TCRdb's table is partial and in-frame only. Of 100,000 to 150,000 clones listed, approximately 90% are singletons. This sample comprised peripheral blood, obtained on day 0 of AZD1222 vaccination. The receptors here all came from an adult in good health.

The chain uses TRBV6-6 and TRBJ2-2; D is possibly TRBD1 or TRBD2 (7 bases each). Germline loops: CDR1 MNHNY, CDR2 SVGAGI (reference sequence). CDR3 length equals 17 residues. Between the trimmed V and J ends, which lost 5 bases and 3 bases, there was a span of 19 bases. The CDR3 nucleotides are TGTGCCAGCAGTCTTCAAAGCGGGACAGTCCACACCGGGGAGCTGTTTTTT. Its protein is CASSLQSGTVHTGELFF.

V usage is TRBV27 and J usage is TRBJ2-1; TRBD1 agrees at 8 bases. V lost 5 bases and J lost 5; bases outside the gene matches: 11. CDR1 and CDR2 from the germline V gene are MNHEY and SMNVEV (reference sequence). This CDR3 has 16 amino acids. The DNA for the CDR3 is TGTGCCAGCAGTCCGACCCCAGGGGGCAGGAACAATGAGCAGTTCTTC. It translates to CASSPTPGGRNNEQFF.

In the case of this clone: An end of the junction differs from the germline gene, which may be a read error. The chain is built from TRBV10-3 and TRBJ2-7, with a weak D call TRBD1 (5 bases). CDR3 size: 14 residues. The germline CDR1 and CDR2 sequences are ENHRY and SYGVKD. DNA of the CDR3: TGTGCCATCAGTGAGAACTCCGGCGCGGCAGGGTTAATCTTC. Its protein is CAISENSGAAGLIF.

The chain has TRBV7-8 and TRBJ1-1; weak D call: TRBD1 (5 bases). CDR3 length: 14 residues. V lost 5 bases and J 3 bases, leaving 13 bases between the germline ends. Germline V gives CDR1 SGHVS, CDR2 FQNEAQ. CDR3 sequence (DNA): TGTGCCAGCAGCCTCACCAGGGTGGACACTGAAGCTTTCTTT. Its translation is CASSLTRVDTEAFF.

The V and J genes are TRBV28 and TRBJ1-2, with TRBD1 identical over 7 bases. The CDR3 has 11 amino acids. Unmatched junction bases numbered 1, after V lost 10 bases and J lost 2 bases. Germline V gene data show CDR1 as MDHEN and CDR2 as SYDVKM. The CDR3: CAIQGNYGYTF. CDR3 sequence (DNA): TGTGCCATACAGGGGAACTATGGCTACACCTTC.

This clone was observed once. The V and J genes are TRBV19 and TRBJ1-1; 10 bases map to TRBD1. The germline gives CDR1 LNHDA, CDR2 SQIVND (reference sequence). Trimming took 7 bases from V and 5 from J; bases not matched to a gene: 7. The CDR3 extends over 14 amino acids. Written as DNA, the CDR3 is TGTGCCAGTAACACCGGGACAGGGGATACTGAAGCTTTCTTT. Amino acid sequence: CASNTGTGDTEAFF.

The chain is built from TRBV19 and TRBJ2-1, with D possibly being TRBD2 (6 bases). V lost 5 bases, J lost 3 bases, and 17 bases lay in between. The CDR3 is 16 amino acids. Germline assignment: CDR1 LNHDA and CDR2 SQIVND (reference sequence). The CDR3 nucleotides read TGTGCCAGTAGTGATATCGGAGGGACTCACTACAATGAGCAGTTCTTC. Protein: CASSDIGGTHYNEQFF.

V is TRBV5-4 and J is TRBJ1-1, with D uncertain. Per the germline V gene, CDR1 is SGHNT and CDR2 is YYREEE (reference sequence). The CDR3 is made up of 14 amino acids. V was cut by 0 bases and J by 0 bases, with 6 bases left in between. CDR3 region: CASSLGLLNTEAFF. The CDR3 DNA sequence: TGTGCCAGCAGCTTGGGGCTTCTGAACACTGAAGCTTTCTTT.

This chain uses TRBV28 with TRBJ1-2; TRBD1 matches 7 bases. Germline V CDR1 and CDR2: MDHEN, SYDVKM. The CDR3 is 17 amino acids. The ends lost 6 bases at V and 1 base at J; junction bases unmatched: 14. CDR3 bases: TGTGCCAGCAGCCCGCCAGTTAGACAGGGAGTTAACTATGGCTACACCTTC. This sequence encodes CASSPPVRQGVNYGYTF.

This clone was found once. The chain couples TRBV18 to TRBJ1-5; D is possibly TRBD1 (6 bases). The CDR3 is made up of 15 amino acids. Per germline, CDR1 KGHSH and CDR2 LQKENI. V was shortened by 1 base and J by 5 bases, with 12 bases between the two germline ends. CDR3 DNA sequence: TGTGCCAGCTCACCACAGGGGGAGAACCATCAGCCCCAGCATTTT. This encodes CASSPQGENHQPQHF.

The genes are TRBV30 and TRBJ1-2; TRBD1 aligns across 8 bases. The CDR3 covers 12 residues. Per germline, CDR1 GTSNPN and CDR2 SVGIG (reference sequence). V dropped 5 bases and J dropped 8; count of bases not matched to a gene: 7. CDR3 in amino acids: CAWGRGREGYTF. Written as DNA, the CDR3 is TGTGCCTGGGGCAGGGGGCGCGAGGGCTACACCTTC.

This sequence joins TRBV28 and TRBJ1-1; TRBD1 matches 10 bases. V shed 4 bases, J shed 1 base, and the junction held 0 bases outside the gene matches. The CDR3 length is 14 residues. Per the germline V gene, CDR1 is MDHEN and CDR2 is SYDVKM. CDR3 DNA: TGTGCCAGCAGTTGGACAGGGGGGAACACTGAAGCTTTCTTT. It translates to CASSWTGGNTEAFF.

The chain is built from TRBV6-5 and TRBJ1-6; D may be TRBD1 (6 bases). The CDR3 runs 14 residues. Germline CDR1 and CDR2: MNHEY and SVGAGI. V gave up 7 bases and J gave up 3 bases, with 10 bases separating them. The DNA for the CDR3 is TGTGCCAGCACACAGGGTTACTATAATTCACCCCTCCACTTT. The encoded protein is CASTQGYYNSPLHF.

This chain joins TRBV2 and TRBJ1-1; D is perhaps TRBD1 (5 bases). V was clipped by 6 bases and J by 0 bases, with 11 bases between them. Germline loops: CDR1 SNHLY, CDR2 FYNNEI. This CDR3 has 14 amino acids. CDR3 protein: CASRVTGLNTEAFF. CDR3 DNA sequence: TGTGCCAGCAGGGTCACAGGATTGAACACTGAAGCTTTCTTT.

The rearrangement links TRBV5-1 to TRBJ2-7; tentatively, D is TRBD2 (6 bases). This CDR3 has 16 amino acids. Trimming left V 4 bases short and J 4 bases short, with 21 bases between. Germline assignment: CDR1 SGHRS and CDR2 YFSETQ. In DNA form, the CDR3 reads TGCGCCAGCAGCCCAGCCCCCGCGGGAACACTATACGAGCAGTACTTC. Its translation is CASSPAPAGTLYEQYF.

The rearrangement links TRBV7-9 to TRBJ2-7, with D hard to call. CDR3 length: 12 amino acids. Trimming removed 2 bases from V and 1 base from J, with 3 bases in between. CDR1 is SEHNR, CDR2 FQNEAQ, per germline (reference sequence). The CDR3 region has the DNA TGTGCCAGCAGCTTAAGGTCCTACGAGCAGTACTTC. It codes for CASSLRSYEQYF.

V usage is TRBV5-5 and J usage is TRBJ2-1; D unresolved. The germline CDR1 and CDR2 sequences are SGHKS and YYEKEE (reference sequence). Deletions cut 2 bases from V and 1 base from J, with 7 bases between. The CDR3 extends over 14 amino acids. CDR3 DNA sequence: TGTGCCAGCAGCTTATCTGGATCCTACAATGAGCAGTTCTTC. Its translation: CASSLSGSYNEQFF.

The V gene is TRBV10-3, the J gene TRBJ2-2; D gene unclear. Germline V gives CDR1 ENHRY, CDR2 SYGVKD. Trimming pared 3 bases from V and 0 bases from J, leaving 8 bases between. The CDR3 is made up of 15 amino acids. CDR3 sequence: CAISDGSTNTGELFF. The CDR3 nucleotides are TGTGCCATCAGTGATGGCAGTACGAACACCGGGGAGCTGTTTTTT.

This chain uses TRBV7-8 with TRBJ2-1; D possibly corresponds to TRBD2 (7 bases). Germline loops: CDR1 SGHVS, CDR2 FQNEAQ. The CDR3 spans 14 residues. Trimming removed 5 bases from V and 5 bases from J, with 13 bases in between. The CDR3 DNA follows: TGTGCCAGCAGCCGGAGGGAGGGGGACAATGAGCAGTTCTTC. Protein: CASSRREGDNEQFF.

The chain recombines TRBV14 with TRBJ1-3; D ambiguous. Germline lookup yields CDR1 SGHDN and CDR2 FVKESK. The CDR3 is made up of 16 amino acids. V was pared by 1 base and J by 2 bases, with 12 bases between. The CDR3 sequence: CASSQVVSGAGNTIYF. The CDR3 nucleotides read TGTGCCAGCAGCCAAGTTGTCTCGGGTGCTGGAAACACCATATATTTT.

This rearrangement joins TRBV7-9 to TRBJ2-3; no reliable D call. Germline assignment: CDR1 SEHNR and CDR2 FQNEAQ (reference sequence). Trimming stripped 3 bases from V and 6 bases from J, with 7 bases between. The CDR3 contains 12 residues. The CDR3 protein is CASSFRRDTQYF. CDR3 sequence (DNA): TGTGCCAGCAGCTTCCGGCGGGATACGCAGTATTTT. Full variable domain (remainder filled in from reference TRBV7-9 and TRBJ2-3): DTGVSQNPRHKITKRGQNVTFRCDPISEHNRLYWYRQTLGQGPEFLTYFQNEAQLEKSRLLSDRFSAERPKGSFSTLEIQRTEQGDSAMYLCASSFRRDTQYFGPGTRLTVL.

The rearrangement links TRBV18 to TRBJ2-2, with a possible D match to TRBD1 (6 bases). Germline assignment: CDR1 KGHSH and CDR2 LQKENI. This CDR3 region has 16 residues. Trimming shortened V by 2 bases and J by 0 bases, and 10 bases separated the two germline ends. The CDR3 protein is CASSPDRTANTGELFF. The CDR3 DNA reads as TGTGCCAGCTCACCAGATCGGACAGCGAACACCGGGGAGCTGTTTTTT.

This chain links TRBV27 with TRBJ1-6; D unresolved. The CDR3 totals 14 residues. The V end was cut by 8 bases, the J end by 3 bases, with 11 bases between. The germline V gene encodes CDR1 MNHEY and CDR2 SMNVEV (reference sequence). The CDR3 DNA follows: TGTGCCAGCTCCCGAGGCGACTATAATTCACCCCTCCACTTT. Its translation: CASSRGDYNSPLHF.

The chain has TRBV5-6 and TRBJ1-1, with D unclear. Germline CDR1 reads SGHDT; CDR2 reads YYEEEE. CDR3 size: 13 residues. Trimming removed 2 bases from V and 4 bases from J, with 9 bases in between. CDR3 protein: CASSFGSRTEAFF. CDR3 DNA: TGTGCCAGCAGCTTCGGGAGTCGCACTGAAGCTTTCTTT.

The rearrangement joins TRBV2 to TRBJ2-7; TRBD1 aligns across 8 bases. The length of the CDR3 is 15 residues. J gave up 3 bases and V 6 bases, and 10 bases lay outside the gene matches. Per the germline V gene, CDR1 is SNHLY and CDR2 is FYNNEI. The chain's CDR3 is CASSVGQGPYYEQYF. Here the CDR3 DNA reads TGTGCCAGCAGCGTCGGACAGGGCCCTTACTACGAGCAGTACTTC.

V and J are TRBV12-5 and TRBJ2-1, with 11 bases aligning to TRBD2. J lost 5 bases, V lost 5 bases, and 5 bases had no gene match. CDR1 and CDR2 (germline): LGHNT, FRNRAP. The CDR3 runs 15 residues. The DNA for the CDR3 is TGTGCTAGTGGTCGTCCGGGACTAGCGGACAATGAGCAGTTCTTC. Amino acids: CASGRPGLADNEQFF.